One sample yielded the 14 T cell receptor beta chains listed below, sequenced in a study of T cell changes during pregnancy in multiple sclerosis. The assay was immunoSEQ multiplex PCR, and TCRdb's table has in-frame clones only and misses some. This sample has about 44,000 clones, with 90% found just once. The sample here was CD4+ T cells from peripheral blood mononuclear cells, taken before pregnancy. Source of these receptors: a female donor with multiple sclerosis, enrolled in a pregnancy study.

CDR3 sequence (DNA): TGTGCCAGCAGTCTGGACAGGCGTAATGAAAAACTGTTTTTT. It specifies CASSLDRRNEKLFF. V is TRBV6-5 and J is TRBJ1-4, with TRBD1 identical over 7 bases. The CDR3 consists of 14 residues. Germline trimming cut 5 bases from V and 4 bases from J; bases unmatched to any gene: 4. Germline V lookup: CDR1 MNHEY, CDR2 SVGAGI.

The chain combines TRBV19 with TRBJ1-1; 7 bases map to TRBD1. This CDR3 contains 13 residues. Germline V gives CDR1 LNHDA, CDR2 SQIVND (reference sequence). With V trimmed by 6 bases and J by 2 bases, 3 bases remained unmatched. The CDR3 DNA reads TGTGCCAGTAGGACAGGGAGAAACACTGAAGCTTTCTTT. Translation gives CASRTGRNTEAFF.

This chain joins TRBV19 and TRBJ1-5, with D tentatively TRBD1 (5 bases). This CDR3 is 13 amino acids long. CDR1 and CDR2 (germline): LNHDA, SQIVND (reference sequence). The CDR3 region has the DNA TGTTACGGGGCGGGGTACAGCAATCAGCCCCAGCATTTT. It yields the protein CYGAGYSNQPQHF.

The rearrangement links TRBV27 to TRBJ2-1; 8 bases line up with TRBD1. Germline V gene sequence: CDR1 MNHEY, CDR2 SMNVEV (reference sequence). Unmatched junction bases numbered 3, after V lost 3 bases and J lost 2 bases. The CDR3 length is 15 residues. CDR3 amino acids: CASSFDRGPYNEQFF. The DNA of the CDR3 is TGTGCCAGCAGTTTCGACAGGGGACCCTACAATGAGCAGTTCTTC.

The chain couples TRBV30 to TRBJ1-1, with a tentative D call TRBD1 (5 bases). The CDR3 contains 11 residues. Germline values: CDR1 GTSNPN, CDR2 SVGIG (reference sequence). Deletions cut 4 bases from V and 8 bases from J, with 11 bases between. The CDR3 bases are TGTGCCTGGAAAACACAGGAAGAAGCTTTCTTT. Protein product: CAWKTQEEAFF.

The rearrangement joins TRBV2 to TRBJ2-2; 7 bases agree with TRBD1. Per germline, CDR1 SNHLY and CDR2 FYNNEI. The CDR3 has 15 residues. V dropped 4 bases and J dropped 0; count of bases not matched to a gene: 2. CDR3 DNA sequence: TGTGCCAGCAGTGGGGACAGTACGAACACCGGGGAGCTGTTTTTT. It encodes CASSGDSTNTGELFF.

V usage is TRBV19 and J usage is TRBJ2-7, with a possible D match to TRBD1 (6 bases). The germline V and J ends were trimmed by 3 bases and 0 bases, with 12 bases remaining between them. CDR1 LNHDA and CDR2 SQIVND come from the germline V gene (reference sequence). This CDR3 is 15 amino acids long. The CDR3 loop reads CASSIQGRSSYEQYF. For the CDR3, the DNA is TGTGCCAGTAGTATTCAGGGGCGCAGCTCCTACGAGCAGTACTTC. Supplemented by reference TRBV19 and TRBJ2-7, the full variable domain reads DGGITQSPKYLFRKEGQNVTLSCEQNLNHDAMYWYRQDPGQGLRLIYYSQIVNDFQKGDIAEGYSVSREKKESFPLTVTSAQKNPTAFYLCASSIQGRSSYEQYFGPGTRLTVT.

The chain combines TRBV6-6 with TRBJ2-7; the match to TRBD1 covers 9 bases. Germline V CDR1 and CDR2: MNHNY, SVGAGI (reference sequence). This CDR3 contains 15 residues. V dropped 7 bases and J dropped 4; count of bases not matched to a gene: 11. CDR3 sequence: CASTLGTGKGYEQYF. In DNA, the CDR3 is TGTGCCAGCACCTTAGGGACAGGGAAAGGGTACGAGCAGTACTTC.

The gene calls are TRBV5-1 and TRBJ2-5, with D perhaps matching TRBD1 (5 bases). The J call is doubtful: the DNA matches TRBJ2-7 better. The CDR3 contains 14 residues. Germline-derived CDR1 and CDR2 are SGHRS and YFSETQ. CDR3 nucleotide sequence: TGCGCCAGCAGCTTGGCAGTAGGGGCCTACGAGCAGTACTTC. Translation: CASSLAVGAYEQYF.

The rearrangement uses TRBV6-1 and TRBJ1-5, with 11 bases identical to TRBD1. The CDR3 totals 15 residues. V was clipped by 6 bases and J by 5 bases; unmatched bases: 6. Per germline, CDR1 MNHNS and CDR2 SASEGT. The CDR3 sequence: CASSWTGGIDQPQHF. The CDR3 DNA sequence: TGTGCCAGCAGCTGGACAGGGGGCATCGATCAGCCCCAGCATTTT.

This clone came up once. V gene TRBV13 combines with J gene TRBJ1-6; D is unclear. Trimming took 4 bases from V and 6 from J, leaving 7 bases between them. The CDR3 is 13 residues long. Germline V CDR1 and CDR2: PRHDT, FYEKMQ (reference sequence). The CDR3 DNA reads TGTGCCAGCAGCTCGAGTCCTAATTCACCCCTCCACTTT. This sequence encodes CASSSSPNSPLHF.

CDR3 residues: CASSFGWGGLAGGPREQYF. Here the CDR3 DNA reads TGCGCCAGCAGCTTTGGCTGGGGGGGGCTGGCGGGAGGGCCTCGGGAGCAGTACTTC. V is TRBV5-1 and J is TRBJ2-7, with 9 bases aligning to TRBD2. J lost 7 bases, V lost 2 bases, and 22 bases had no gene match. The germline V gene encodes CDR1 SGHRS and CDR2 YFSETQ. This CDR3 is built from 19 residues.

CDR3 DNA: TGTGCCAGCAGTTACGTGGGACTAGCCGGCACAGATACGCAGTATTTT. Its protein product is CASSYVGLAGTDTQYF. The J gene is TRBJ2-3, the V gene TRBV6-5; 9 bases are a match to TRBD2. The CDR3 is 16 amino acids. Germline assignment: CDR1 MNHEY and CDR2 SVGAGI. J was trimmed by 1 base and V by 2 bases; bases with no gene match: 4.

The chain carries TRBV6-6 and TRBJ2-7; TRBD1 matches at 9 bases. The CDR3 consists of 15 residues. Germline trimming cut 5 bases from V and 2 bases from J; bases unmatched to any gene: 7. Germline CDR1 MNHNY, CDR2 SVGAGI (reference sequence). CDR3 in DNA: TGTGCCAGCAGTACGCCGGGACAGGGAACCTACGAGCAGTACTTC. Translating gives CASSTPGQGTYEQYF.